What follows are 23 T cell receptor beta chains derived from one specimen sequenced in a study of blood T cell repertoires in COVID-19. TCRdb's copy holds only in-frame clones and misses some; the assay was immunoSEQ multiplex PCR. This sample carries some 200,000 clones, 80% to 90% of them seen once, and the ten largest clones take approximately 10%. Sequencing input: peripheral blood. The receptors shown here come from a woman aged 40 to 50 with COVID-19, enrolled during active disease.

The chain couples TRBV5-4 to TRBJ2-3; D perhaps matches TRBD1 (5 bases). With 4 bases removed from V and 1 base from J, the gap between germline ends came to 16 bases. CDR1 is SGHNT and CDR2 is YYREEE in the germline V gene (reference sequence). The CDR3 covers 16 residues. The CDR3 protein is CASSGDARGGTDTQYF. DNA for the CDR3: TGTGCCAGCAGCGGTGATGCAAGGGGTGGCACAGATACGCAGTATTTT.

The gene calls are TRBV28 and TRBJ2-2, with 9 bases aligning to TRBD1. Germline CDR1 reads MDHEN; CDR2 reads SYDVKM. This CDR3 is 16 amino acids long. J gave up 5 bases and V 2 bases, and 6 bases lay outside the gene matches. Written as DNA, the CDR3 is TGTGCCAGCAGTTTAACGGGACAGGGTTTTACCGGGGAGCTGTTTTTT. Protein sequence: CASSLTGQGFTGELFF.

The V gene is TRBV19, the J gene TRBJ2-2; D call uncertain. CDR1 and CDR2 (germline): LNHDA, SQIVND (reference sequence). V was pared by 2 bases and J by 4 bases, with 8 bases between. CDR3 size: 14 residues. The CDR3 DNA is TGTGCCAGTAGTATATCCGCCGGCACCGGGGAGCTGTTTTTT. Encoded protein: CASSISAGTGELFF.

The genes are TRBV2 and TRBJ2-2; D remains ambiguous. V was shortened by 7 bases and J by 1 base, with 7 bases between the two germline ends. CDR3 length equals 13 residues. From germline, CDR1 is SNHLY and CDR2 FYNNEI. CDR3 residues: CASKRQNTGELFF. CDR3 sequence (DNA): TGTGCCAGCAAAAGACAGAACACCGGGGAGCTGTTTTTT.

The chain employs TRBV28 and TRBJ1-3; D is possibly TRBD1 (5 bases). Germline CDR1 is MDHEN and CDR2 is SYDVKM. Trimming removed 0 bases at V and 3 bases at J, with 6 bases between. The length of the CDR3 is 14 residues. CDR3 region: CASSLWQGGNTIYF. The CDR3 bases are TGTGCCAGCAGTTTATGGCAGGGTGGAAACACCATATATTTT.

DNA for the CDR3: TGTGCCAGCAAAGGGGCAGGGGGCCTCACTGAAGCTTTCTTT. Translated: CASKGAGGLTEAFF. This chain uses TRBV6-5 with TRBJ1-1; the match to TRBD1 covers 8 bases. From germline, CDR1 is MNHEY and CDR2 SVGAGI. V lost 7 bases to trimming and J lost 4 bases; unmatched junction nucleotides: 8. The CDR3 is 14 residues long.

The chain employs TRBV27 and TRBJ2-1; weak D call: TRBD1 (6 bases). Germline V gene data show CDR1 as MNHEY and CDR2 as SMNVEV (reference sequence). This CDR3 is built from 15 residues. Trimming removed 6 bases at V and 8 bases at J, with 20 bases between. The CDR3 loop reads CASSRSPQGKDEQFF. The CDR3 DNA reads TGTGCCAGCAGCCGATCTCCCCAGGGGAAGGATGAGCAGTTCTTC.

The V call is TRBV27, the J call TRBJ2-1; 10 positions match TRBD2. The CDR3 has 13 amino acids. Germline assignment: CDR1 MNHEY and CDR2 SMNVEV (reference sequence). Trimming at V came to 6 bases and at J to 8 bases, leaving 4 bases not matched to a gene. CDR3 sequence: CASSRSGRYEQFF. The CDR3, as DNA: TGTGCCAGCAGCCGTAGCGGGAGGTATGAGCAGTTCTTC.

This clone was observed at least ten times. The chain couples TRBV24-1 to TRBJ2-2; D uncertain. Per germline, CDR1 KGHDR and CDR2 SFDVKD. V was pared by 7 bases and J by 2 bases, with 13 bases between. The CDR3 totals 15 residues. The CDR3 nucleotides read TGTGCCACCAGCAAAAGCGTGGATAACACCGGGGAGCTGTTTTTT. Protein sequence: CATSKSVDNTGELFF.

The gene calls are TRBV15 and TRBJ1-2; D is possibly TRBD1 (5 bases). The CDR3 is 16 amino acids. CDR1 and CDR2 (germline): LNHNV, YYDKDF (reference sequence). V was shortened by 1 base and J by 5 bases, with 17 bases between the two germline ends. DNA for the CDR3: TGTGCCACCAGCAGAGCAGGGACGATTGGAGGGTATGGCTACACCTTC. This codes for CATSRAGTIGGYGYTF.

The V gene is TRBV5-1, the J gene TRBJ2-5; 7 nucleotides agree with TRBD1. V gave up 2 bases and J gave up 5 bases; unmatched junction bases: 12. Germline lookup yields CDR1 SGHRS and CDR2 YFSETQ. The CDR3 totals 16 residues. CDR3 sequence reads: CASSLQGNVWGETQYF. The CDR3 coding sequence is TGCGCCAGCAGCTTACAGGGGAACGTATGGGGGGAGACCCAGTACTTC.

V gene TRBV12-3 or TRBV12-4 combines with J gene TRBJ1-5, with TRBD1 as a possible D gene (5 bases). The length of the CDR3 is 13 residues. Trimming removed 6 bases from V and 6 bases from J, with 12 bases in between. The CDR3 DNA follows: TGTGCCAGCAGGTCAGGGTCGAGTCAGCCCCAGCATTTT. This translates into CASRSGSSQPQHF.

This chain connects TRBV9 to TRBJ2-5; 7 nucleotides line up with TRBD1. The V and J ends lost 4 bases and 2 bases, in that order; junction bases with no gene match: 8. The CDR3 consists of 15 residues. Germline CDR1 SGDLS, CDR2 YYNGEE. The CDR3 DNA reads as TGTGCCAGCAGCATACACCAGGGACAGCAAGAGACCCAGTACTTC. This encodes CASSIHQGQQETQYF. The full variable domain, in which reference TRBV9 and TRBJ2-5 provide the parts outside the CDR3, is DSGVTQTPKHLITATGQRVTLRCSPRSGDLSVYWYQQSLDQGLQFLIQYYNGEERAKGNILERFSAQQFPDLHSELNLSSLELGDSALYFCASSIHQGQQETQYFGPGTRLLVL.

The chain couples TRBV12-3 or TRBV12-4 to TRBJ2-5; no clear D gene. The CDR3 extends over 13 amino acids. V shed 5 bases and J shed 3 bases, with 10 bases lying between them. In nucleotides, the CDR3 is TGTGCCAGCAGTAGACGGGTAGAAGAGACCCAGTACTTC. This sequence encodes CASSRRVEETQYF.

This clone was observed once. The chain has TRBV18 and TRBJ2-1; TRBD2 matches at 8 bases. V was pared by 1 base and J by 8 bases, with 7 bases of the junction left unmatched. There are 15 residues in the CDR3. Germline CDR1 is KGHSH and CDR2 is LQKENI. CDR3 sequence (DNA): TGTGCCAGCTCACCACTCTCGGGAGGGCCTGATGAGCAGTTCTTC. This translates into CASSPLSGGPDEQFF.

The rearrangement links TRBV12-3 or TRBV12-4 to TRBJ2-5; D gene uncertain. This CDR3 is 13 amino acids long. V was clipped by 2 bases and J by 1 base, with 5 bases between them. CDR3 DNA sequence: TGTGCCAGCAGTTTAAACAGCCAAGAGACCCAGTACTTC. Residues: CASSLNSQETQYF.

The CDR3 DNA reads TGCAGTGCTAGTCAGACAGATCAGCCCCAGCATTTT. Protein product: CSASQTDQPQHF. The chain uses TRBV20-1 and TRBJ1-5; D may be TRBD1 (5 bases). V gave up 3 bases and J gave up 5 bases, with 8 bases separating them. The CDR3 consists of 12 residues. The germline V gene encodes CDR1 DFQATT and CDR2 SNEGSKA (reference sequence).

The chain has TRBV28 and TRBJ1-2, with TRBD1 identical over 8 bases. Trimming took 7 bases from V and 3 from J; bases not matched to a gene: 7. Per germline, CDR1 MDHEN and CDR2 SYDVKM. This CDR3 contains 14 residues. CDR3 DNA: TGTGCCAGCAATACAGGGGGAGGTTACTATGGCTACACCTTC. Translated: CASNTGGGYYGYTF.

The chain uses TRBV7-9 and TRBJ2-1; 8 bases agree with TRBD2. The J segment lost 6 bases and the V segment lost 4 bases, leaving 11 bases of the junction unmatched. Germline assignment: CDR1 SEHNR and CDR2 FQNEAQ (reference sequence). The CDR3 totals 16 residues. The CDR3 is CASSSHSGVQPNEQFF. The CDR3 DNA reads as TGTGCCAGCAGCTCCCATAGCGGGGTTCAGCCCAATGAGCAGTTCTTC.

This clone was picked up a small number of times. The gene calls are TRBV2 and TRBJ1-5; no reliable D call. Germline V gene sequence: CDR1 SNHLY, CDR2 FYNNEI. This CDR3 spans 15 amino acids. V shed 2 bases and J shed 6 bases, with 14 bases lying between them. The CDR3 region is CASSEWQVLGQPQHF. CDR3 in DNA: TGTGCCAGCAGTGAATGGCAGGTTTTGGGTCAGCCCCAGCATTTT.

The chain is built from TRBV6-5 and TRBJ2-1; 8 nucleotides align to TRBD2. This CDR3 contains 16 residues. The trim removed 0 bases at V and 12 bases at J, leaving 13 bases unmatched. Per the germline V gene, CDR1 is MNHEY and CDR2 is SVGAGI. CDR3 in DNA: TGTGCCAGCAGTTACTCCGGGGGGGGGTCATCCATGTGGCAGTTCTTC. Translation gives CASSYSGGGSSMWQFF.

The chain uses TRBV12-3 or TRBV12-4 and TRBJ1-1, with D possibly being TRBD1 (5 bases). This CDR3 contains 12 residues. The ends were cut back, 6 bases at V and 4 bases at J, with 9 bases in the middle. The CDR3 coding sequence is TGTGCCAGCAGCCCCCAGGGCACTGAAGCTTTCTTT. Translating it yields CASSPQGTEAFF.

This clone was detected once. The chain recombines TRBV20-1 with TRBJ1-6, with D unresolved. Trimming took 3 bases from V and 0 from J, leaving 6 bases between them. The CDR3 is made up of 14 amino acids. Germline CDR1 is DFQATT and CDR2 is SNEGSKA (reference sequence). The CDR3: CSASRSSYNSPLHF. In DNA form, the CDR3 reads TGCAGTGCTAGTAGGAGCTCCTATAATTCACCCCTCCACTTT.